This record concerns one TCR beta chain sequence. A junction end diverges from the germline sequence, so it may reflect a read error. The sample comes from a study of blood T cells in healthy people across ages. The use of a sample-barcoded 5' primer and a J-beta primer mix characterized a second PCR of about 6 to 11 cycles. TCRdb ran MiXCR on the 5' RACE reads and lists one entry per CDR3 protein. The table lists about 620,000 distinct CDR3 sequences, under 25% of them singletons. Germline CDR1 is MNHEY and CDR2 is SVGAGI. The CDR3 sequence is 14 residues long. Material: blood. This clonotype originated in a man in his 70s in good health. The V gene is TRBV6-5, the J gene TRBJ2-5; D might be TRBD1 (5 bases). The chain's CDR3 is CASSSAERGQTQYF. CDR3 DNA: TGTGCCAGCAGTTCCGCGGAAAGGGGTCAGACTCAGTACTTC.